Presented here are 9 T cell receptor beta chains from one specimen sequenced in a study of post-analysis software for immune sequencing data. Overall study results and limits: There were roughly 5 TRBV segments more frequent in patients than controls, and TRBV5-6, TRBV5-1 and TRBV20-1 were among them.

These TCRs are of unknown antigen specificity. Sequencing libraries made from TCR beta cDNA carried unique molecular identifiers. MiXCR, run by TCRdb on the PCR reads, gives a single entry per CDR3 protein. The data show hundreds of thousands of distinct CDR3 sequences, with around 53% seen just once and over 4% held by the top ten. Sequencing was performed on blood. These receptors originate from a girl between 10 and 17 years old with multiple sclerosis.

The chain uses TRBV5-1 and TRBJ2-7; D might be TRBD2 (5 bases). V shed 0 bases and J shed 2 bases, with 18 bases lying between them. CDR1 and CDR2 from the germline V gene are SGHRS and YFSETQ. CDR3 length: 17 residues. The CDR3 region has the DNA TGCGCCAGCAGCTTGGCCGGGGATACGGGCATCACCTACGAGCAGTACTTC. It yields the protein CASSLAGDTGITYEQYF.

This chain connects TRBV29-1 to TRBJ1-2; the D gene is possibly TRBD1 (5 bases). Germline loops: CDR1 SQVTM, CDR2 ANQGSEA. The CDR3 totals 12 residues. V lost 4 bases to trimming and J lost 5 bases, with 11 bases between them. CDR3 residues: CSVAGDVYGYTF. In DNA, the CDR3 is TGCAGCGTTGCGGGGGATGTATATGGCTACACCTTC.

This clonotype was observed a handful of times. V and J are TRBV11-2 and TRBJ2-1, with a weak D call TRBD2 (6 bases). Deletions cut 0 bases from V and 9 bases from J, with 12 bases between. The CDR3 spans 14 residues. CDR1 and CDR2 from the germline V gene are SGHAT and FQNNGV. The DNA of the CDR3 is TGTGCCAGCAGCTTAGATCCCGGACTACGTGAGCAGTTCTTC. Translated: CASSLDPGLREQFF. The full variable domain, its missing parts supplied by reference TRBV11-2 and TRBJ2-1, is EAGVAQSPRYKIIEKRQSVAFWCNPISGHATLYWYQQILGQGPKLLIQFQNNGVVDDSQLPKDRFSAERLKGVDSTLKIQPAKLEDSAVYLCASSLDPGLREQFFGPGTRLTVL.

This sequence joins TRBV3-1 and TRBJ2-1; D not resolved. The V and J ends lost 1 base and 5 bases respectively, with 21 bases between them. Germline V CDR1 and CDR2: LGHDT, YNNKEL (reference sequence). The CDR3 loop spans 18 amino acids. Written as DNA, the CDR3 is TGTGCCAGCAGCCAAGTGGAGTGGGCGGACCTAATTCACAATGAGCAGTTCTTC. Its translation: CASSQVEWADLIHNEQFF.

The rearrangement joins TRBV7-9 to TRBJ2-7; 9 nucleotides line up with TRBD1. The tail of the sequence fits TRBJ2-5 better, so the J call may be wrong. The germline V gene has CDR1 SEHNR and CDR2 FQNEAQ (reference sequence). The CDR3 extends over 14 amino acids. This CDR3 is CASSPTGGVETQYF. CDR3 DNA sequence: TGTGCCAGCAGCCCAACAGGGGGCGTAGAGACCCAGTACTTC.

This CDR3 reads CSAAEALHGYTF. The CDR3 nucleotides are TGCAGCGCCGCGGAGGCCCTCCATGGCTACACCTTC. The chain joins TRBV29-1 to TRBJ1-2; D ambiguous. Germline CDR1 reads SQVTM; CDR2 reads ANQGSEA. V was shortened by 7 bases and J by 6 bases, with 15 bases between the two germline ends. The CDR3 extends over 12 amino acids.

The CDR3, as DNA: TGTGCCAGCAGTTTAGCGCGAGGGGCTAGCGGGGGAACAGATACGCAGTATTTT. Amino acids: CASSLARGASGGTDTQYF. The chain couples TRBV12-3 or TRBV12-4 to TRBJ2-3; 10 bases are shared with TRBD2. The CDR3 contains 18 residues. Trimming cost V 0 bases and J 3 bases; bases outside gene matches: 9.

The J gene is TRBJ2-3, the V gene TRBV6-6; 13 bases align to TRBD2. The ends lost 1 base at V and 4 bases at J; junction bases unmatched: 5. The CDR3 extends over 17 amino acids. From germline, CDR1 is MNHNY and CDR2 SVGAGI (reference sequence). The CDR3 coding sequence is TGTGCCAGCAGTTACTTCGGGACTAGCGGGATCGCAGATACGCAGTATTTT. Its protein is CASSYFGTSGIADTQYF.

This clonotype has just one count. DNA of the CDR3: TGTGCCAGCAGCGGACTAGCGGTTGTCAATGAGCAGTTCTTC. Protein: CASSGLAVVNEQFF. The genes are TRBV7-2 and TRBJ2-1, with 10 bases matching TRBD2. With V trimmed by 5 bases and J by 6 bases, 4 bases remained unmatched. The V gene's germline CDR1 is SGHTA and CDR2 FQGNSA. CDR3 length: 14 amino acids.